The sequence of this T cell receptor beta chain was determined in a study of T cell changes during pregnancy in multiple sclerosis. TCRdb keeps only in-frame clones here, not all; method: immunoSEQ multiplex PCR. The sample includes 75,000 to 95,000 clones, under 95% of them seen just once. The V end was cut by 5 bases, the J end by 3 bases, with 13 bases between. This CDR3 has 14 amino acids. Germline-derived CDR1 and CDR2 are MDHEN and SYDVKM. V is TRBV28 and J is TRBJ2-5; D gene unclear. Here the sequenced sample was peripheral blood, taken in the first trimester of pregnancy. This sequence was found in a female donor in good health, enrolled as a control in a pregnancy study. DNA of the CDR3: TGTGCCAGCAGTCCCTACTCGACTGAAGAGACCCAGTACTTC. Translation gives CASSPYSTEETQYF.